Detailed here is one T cell receptor (beta chain). Its antigen is not identified. Individuals who donated were healthy Caucasians from Russia aged 6 to 90. Together with a sample-barcoded 5' primer, a J-beta primer mix was included in a second PCR lasting about 6 to 11 cycles. A template-switch adaptor containing 12 random nucleotides labeled each cDNA molecule. Via MiXCR, TCRdb re-called the 5' RACE reads, giving one row per CDR3 protein. The sample holds roughly 410,000 distinct CDR3 sequences, approximately 51% seen once. The source of the sample is a study of blood T cells in healthy people across ages. Germline V gene lookup returns CDR1 MNHEY and CDR2 SMNVEV (reference sequence). The CDR3 length is 13 residues. V was pared by 6 bases and J by 4 bases, with 10 bases between. The study, taken as a whole, reports: Among T cells, TCR beta diversity per million cells dropped roughly linearly as age rose.

The specimen sequenced was blood. The clonotype originates from a man between 60 and 75 years old in good health. The V and J genes are TRBV27 and TRBJ1-5; TRBD1 is a possible D gene (5 bases). This CDR3 reads CASSQGGNQPQHF. The CDR3 nucleotides read TGTGCCAGCAGCCAGGGAGGGAATCAGCCCCAGCATTTT.